This entry lists 29 T cell receptor beta chains sequenced from one sample in a study of blood T cell repertoires in COVID-19. Repertoires were generated with immunoSEQ multiplex PCR, while TCRdb's copy carries only in-frame clones and drops some. Seen here are around 150,000 clones, approximately 88% observed once, and the top ten hold approximately 2.9%. The sequenced material came from peripheral blood. The receptor set was obtained from a man in his 60s with acute or convalescent COVID-19.

This clone was recorded only once. The chain is built from TRBV30 and TRBJ1-4; the D is unclear. V lost 0 bases, J lost 14 bases, and 22 bases lay in between. CDR3 size: 15 residues. Germline V CDR1 and CDR2: GTSNPN, SVGIG (reference sequence). CDR3 DNA sequence: TGTGCCTGGAGTGTACACTGGGCCAACAACGGTGGGCTGTTTTTT. Protein product: CAWSVHWANNGGLFF.

The chain is built from TRBV4-1 and TRBJ1-4; 10 bases fit TRBD1. Trimming took 2 bases from V and 0 from J; bases not matched to a gene: 9. This CDR3 is 19 amino acids long. The germline V gene encodes CDR1 MGHRA and CDR2 YSYEKL. CDR3 sequence (DNA): TGCGCCAGCAGCCAAAAGGGACAGGGGTTAATCGCAACTAATGAAAAACTGTTTTTT. Protein sequence: CASSQKGQGLIATNEKLFF.

The CDR3 region has the DNA TGTGCCAGCAGTTTATTCGGGTTAAGCACGGAAAAACTGTTTTTT. Its translation: CASSLFGLSTEKLFF. The chain is built from TRBV27 and TRBJ1-4; D call uncertain. In germline, CDR1 is MNHEY, CDR2 SMNVEV (reference sequence). Trimming left V 1 base short and J 8 bases short, with 14 bases between. The CDR3 consists of 15 residues.

V is TRBV4-2 and J is TRBJ2-3, with 8 bases matching TRBD1. J was trimmed by 3 bases and V by 1 base; bases with no gene match: 6. This CDR3 spans 16 amino acids. Germline V CDR1 and CDR2: LGHNA, YNFKEQ. In DNA, the CDR3 is TGTGCCAGCAGCCAAGGACAGGGGCTTGGTACAGATACGCAGTATTTT. Translated, it gives CASSQGQGLGTDTQYF.

The CDR3 DNA reads TGTGCCAGCAGTGAAGGAGGGACTGAAGCTTTCTTT. It encodes CASSEGGTEAFF. The chain combines TRBV6-4 with TRBJ1-1, with unresolved D. From germline, CDR1 is MRHNA and CDR2 SNTAGT. CDR3 length: 12 amino acids. Trimming left V 3 bases short and J 5 bases short, with 7 bases between.

The gene calls are TRBV3-1 (or the pseudogene TRBV3-2) and TRBJ2-3; D possibly corresponds to TRBD1 (6 bases). The germline gives CDR1 LGHDT, CDR2 YNNKEL (reference sequence). This CDR3 is 15 amino acids long. The V and J ends lost 0 bases and 2 bases respectively, with 9 bases between them. The CDR3 DNA reads as TGTGCCAGCAGCCAAGATGGACAGTACACAGATACGCAGTATTTT. Translating it yields CASSQDGQYTDTQYF.

This chain uses TRBV10-3 with TRBJ1-5; unclear D gene. The CDR3 length is 16 residues. Trimming took off 10 bases at V and 3 bases at J, with 22 bases between the two ends. The germline CDR1 and CDR2 sequences are ENHRY and SYGVKD. This CDR3 reads CASNGNPAIPNQPQHF. DNA for the CDR3: TGTGCCAGTAACGGGAACCCCGCAATCCCCAATCAGCCCCAGCATTTT.

The gene calls are TRBV19 and TRBJ1-5; TRBD1 might be the D (5 bases). V was shortened by 3 bases and J by 3 bases, with 9 bases between the two germline ends. The germline gives CDR1 LNHDA, CDR2 SQIVND (reference sequence). The CDR3 sequence is 14 residues long. CDR3 sequence: CASSIGGNNQPQHF. CDR3 in DNA: TGTGCCAGTAGTATTGGGGGGAACAATCAGCCCCAGCATTTT.

The J gene is TRBJ1-1, the V gene TRBV6-5; a possible D gene is TRBD1 (5 bases). Germline V gene sequence: CDR1 MNHEY, CDR2 SVGAGI. Trimming shortened V by 0 bases and J by 0 bases, and 11 bases separated the two germline ends. This CDR3 has 16 residues. Written as DNA, the CDR3 is TGTGCCAGCAGTTACTCTTATCGACAGATGAACACTGAAGCTTTCTTT. It is translated as CASSYSYRQMNTEAFF.

The gene calls are TRBV7-6 and TRBJ1-6; 7 bases match TRBD1. CDR1 is SGHVS, CDR2 FNYEAQ, per germline. J gave up 7 bases and V 2 bases, and 8 bases lay outside the gene matches. This CDR3 is built from 16 residues. The CDR3 region is CASSLRQGQLNSPLHF. Written as DNA, the CDR3 is TGTGCCAGCAGCTTAAGACAGGGACAGCTAAATTCACCCCTCCACTTT.

The chain joins TRBV6-1 to TRBJ1-2; D is uncertain. V was pared by 2 bases and J by 1 base, with 23 bases between. The CDR3 is 19 residues long. CDR1 and CDR2 (germline): MNHNS, SASEGT. CDR3 DNA sequence: TGTGCCAGCAGTGAATTTGGTCAGACCAGAACCGACTATAACTATGGCTACACCTTC. Amino acid sequence: CASSEFGQTRTDYNYGYTF.

The chain couples TRBV18 to TRBJ1-1, with D possibly being TRBD1 (5 bases). Germline V gene lookup returns CDR1 KGHSH and CDR2 LQKENI. V lost 2 bases to trimming and J lost 5 bases, with 15 bases between them. There are 15 residues in the CDR3. In DNA, the CDR3 is TGTGCCAGCTCACCAATCGACAGTGGTGGGACTGAAGCTTTCTTT. It specifies CASSPIDSGGTEAFF.

The chain combines TRBV19 with TRBJ1-5; tentative D call: TRBD1 (5 bases). V was clipped by 2 bases and J by 6 bases, with 11 bases between them. The CDR3 loop spans 14 amino acids. Germline V gene data show CDR1 as LNHDA and CDR2 as SQIVND (reference sequence). CDR3 coding DNA: TGTGCCAGTAGTATAACCGGGGGTGGTCAGCCCCAGCATTTT. This sequence encodes CASSITGGGQPQHF.

This sequence joins TRBV5-1 and TRBJ2-7; 11 nucleotides match TRBD1. Losses at the gene ends were 0 bases for V and 3 bases for J; bases not matched to a gene: 2. This CDR3 comprises 15 residues. Per the germline V gene, CDR1 is SGHRS and CDR2 is YFSETQ. CDR3 sequence: CASSLGTGGFYEQYF. The CDR3 DNA reads TGCGCCAGCAGCTTGGGGACAGGGGGCTTCTACGAGCAGTACTTC.

This clone was observed a few times. The V and J genes are TRBV6-5 and TRBJ1-1; 7 bases are a match to TRBD1. Germline CDR1 is MNHEY and CDR2 is SVGAGI. The trim removed 6 bases at V and 6 bases at J, leaving 7 bases unmatched. The CDR3 loop spans 13 amino acids. For the CDR3, the DNA is TGTGCCAGCAGAGAGACAGGGAAGGCTGAAGCTTTCTTT. Translating it yields CASRETGKAEAFF.

This sequence joins TRBV5-6 and TRBJ1-2, with 9 nucleotides matching TRBD1. In germline, CDR1 is SGHDT, CDR2 YYEEEE. The J segment lost 5 bases and the V segment lost 2 bases, leaving 4 bases of the junction unmatched. This CDR3 has 14 amino acids. The CDR3 loop is CASSFRDRVYGYTF. In DNA form, the CDR3 reads TGTGCCAGCAGCTTCCGGGACAGGGTGTATGGCTACACCTTC.

The chain is built from TRBV29-1 and TRBJ2-1; 9 bases line up with TRBD1. V was pared by 4 bases and J by 9 bases, with 10 bases of the junction left unmatched. The CDR3 is made up of 14 amino acids. CDR1 is SQVTM, CDR2 ANQGSEA, per germline. CDR3 nucleotide sequence: TGCAGCGTTGTTAAGGACAGGGGACCGAGTGAGCAGTTCTTC. Its protein is CSVVKDRGPSEQFF.

This clone was seen only once. V is TRBV27 and J is TRBJ1-5; D is undetermined. Deletions cut 0 bases from V and 5 bases from J, with 8 bases between. CDR3 length: 14 residues. In germline, CDR1 is MNHEY, CDR2 SMNVEV (reference sequence). CDR3 in amino acids: CASSLSYGDQPQHF. The CDR3 nucleotides are TGTGCCAGCAGTTTATCCTACGGGGATCAGCCCCAGCATTTT.

V usage is TRBV12-3 or TRBV12-4 and J usage is TRBJ2-2; a possible D gene is TRBD2 (5 bases). The CDR3 runs 13 residues. Trimming took off 6 bases at V and 0 bases at J, with 5 bases between the two ends. CDR3 sequence: CASSGANTGELFF. CDR3 bases: TGTGCCAGCAGCGGGGCGAACACCGGGGAGCTGTTTTTT.

CDR3 nucleotides: TGTGCCAGCTCTTTCGACAGGGCGTCCTACGAGCAGTACTTC. It yields the protein CASSFDRASYEQYF. V is TRBV18 and J is TRBJ2-7, with 7 nucleotides matching TRBD1. CDR1 and CDR2 from the germline V gene are KGHSH and LQKENI. V shed 6 bases and J 1 base; nucleotides not matched to a gene: 6. This CDR3 region has 14 residues.

V is TRBV15 and J is TRBJ1-6; maybe TRBD1 (5 bases). The germline V gene encodes CDR1 LNHNV and CDR2 YYDKDF (reference sequence). The CDR3 totals 15 residues. V lost 0 bases and J 8 bases, leaving 11 bases between the germline ends. The CDR3 loop is CATSREPRVHSPLHF. DNA for the CDR3: TGTGCCACCAGCAGAGAACCCAGGGTCCATTCACCCCTCCACTTT.

The chain has TRBV5-1 and TRBJ2-1; 13 bases fit TRBD2. The CDR3 loop spans 15 amino acids. The trim removed 2 bases at V and 6 bases at J, leaving 2 bases unmatched. Per germline, CDR1 SGHRS and CDR2 YFSETQ. CDR3 DNA sequence: TGCGCCAGCAGCTTCACTAGCGGGGGGGCCAATGAGCAGTTCTTC. Encoded protein: CASSFTSGGANEQFF.

The chain joins TRBV7-9 to TRBJ2-1; the match to TRBD1 covers 11 bases. The V and J ends lost 6 bases and 2 bases, in that order; junction bases with no gene match: 6. Germline V gene sequence: CDR1 SEHNR, CDR2 FQNEAQ (reference sequence). The CDR3 covers 16 residues. This CDR3 is CASSRRTGGTYNEQFF. Written as DNA, the CDR3 is TGTGCCAGCAGTCGGCGGACAGGGGGCACCTACAATGAGCAGTTCTTC. The full variable domain, with the rest looked up from reference TRBV7-9 and TRBJ2-1, is DTGVSQNPRHKITKRGQNVTFRCDPISEHNRLYWYRQTLGQGPEFLTYFQNEAQLEKSRLLSDRFSAERPKGSFSTLEIQRTEQGDSAMYLCASSRRTGGTYNEQFFGPGTRLTVL.

The chain uses TRBV18 and TRBJ2-4; possibly TRBD2 for D (6 bases). Between the trimmed V and J ends, which lost 6 bases and 0 bases, there was a span of 15 bases. This CDR3 is built from 16 residues. Germline V gene sequence: CDR1 KGHSH, CDR2 LQKENI. In DNA, the CDR3 is TGTGCCAGCTCCGGGAGTCAGGGACTAGCCAAAAACATTCAGTACTTC. Residues: CASSGSQGLAKNIQYF.

The chain links TRBV19 to TRBJ1-1; 9 bases agree with TRBD1. Looked up from germline, CDR1 is LNHDA and CDR2 is SQIVND (reference sequence). The CDR3 contains 15 residues. V was pared by 3 bases and J by 0 bases, with 2 bases of the junction left unmatched. The chain's CDR3 is CASSMNRGLNTEAFF. CDR3 in DNA: TGTGCCAGTAGTATGAACAGGGGGCTGAACACTGAAGCTTTCTTT.

The J gene is TRBJ2-2, the V gene TRBV2; TRBD1 aligns across 10 bases. The CDR3 is made up of 15 amino acids. Per the germline V gene, CDR1 is SNHLY and CDR2 is FYNNEI. Trimming cost V 6 bases and J 7 bases; bases outside gene matches: 8. The CDR3 sequence is CASSWTGGMGGELFF. The CDR3, as DNA: TGTGCCAGCAGCTGGACAGGGGGTATGGGCGGGGAGCTGTTTTTT.

The chain uses TRBV6-6 and TRBJ1-1; 8 positions match TRBD1. In germline, CDR1 is MNHNY, CDR2 SVGAGI (reference sequence). This CDR3 is 14 amino acids long. V dropped 6 bases and J dropped 6; count of bases not matched to a gene: 9. The CDR3 DNA follows: TGTGCCAGCAGCTCCGACAGGGGAAGCGCTGAAGCTTTCTTT. Translation gives CASSSDRGSAEAFF.

V and J are TRBV25-1 and TRBJ2-1; D ambiguous. The V end was cut by 6 bases, the J end by 7 bases, with 16 bases between. Germline CDR1 reads MGHDK; CDR2 reads SYGVNS. The CDR3 is 14 amino acids. CDR3 nucleotides: TGTGCCAGCAGACCTGACCGGGTTGGAAATGAGCAGTTCTTC. Protein product: CASRPDRVGNEQFF.

This clone was recorded once. One end of the junction does not line up with germline, which may come from a read error. The chain joins TRBV4-2 to TRBJ2-6, with TRBD1 matching 10 bases. The CDR3 is 19 residues long. CDR1 is LGHNA, CDR2 YNFKEQ, per germline. CDR3 bases: TGTGCCAGCAGTCAAGGGGCCCGGGACAGGGGTTCTGGGGCCAACGTCCTGACTTTC. This gives the protein CASSQGARDRGSGANVLTF.